This T cell receptor beta chain was profiled in a study of OX40 agonist ivuxolimab in advanced cancers. Across the study: Patients were treated with intravenous ivuxolimab, dosed at 0.01 to 10 mg/kg and infused every 2 weeks.

Assay: immunoSEQ multiplex PCR; the TCRdb copy retains only in-frame clones and omits some. The sample lists around 50,000 clones; nearly 90% were seen once. Germline lookup yields CDR1 SGDLS and CDR2 YYNGEE. Trimming took off 5 bases at V and 1 base at J, with 13 bases between the two ends. The CDR3 covers 15 residues. The material was CD4+ or CD8+ T cells sorted from blood, obtained in a trial of the OX40 agonist ivuxolimab. The rearrangement links TRBV9 to TRBJ2-4, with D possibly matching TRBD1 (6 bases). The clonotype comes from an adult with an advanced solid tumor such as melanoma, head and neck, liver or kidney cancer. CDR3 loop: CASSSGELAKNIQYF. The DNA of the CDR3 is TGTGCCAGCAGTTCAGGGGAACTTGCCAAAAACATTCAGTACTTC.